Listed below are T cell receptor beta chains from one sample, sequenced in a study of blood T cell repertoires in COVID-19. The repertoire was sequenced with immunoSEQ multiplex PCR; TCRdb's copy has only in-frame clones and lacks some. The sample lists fewer than 450,000 clones; about 90% were seen once. Input material: PBMCs or T cells enriched from blood (not recorded which). The receptor set was obtained from a man younger than 35 who had recovered from COVID-19. Both conserved end residues are part of each CDR3. The D gene is left open where the match is weak. Size tells how often a clone was seen (once, few, many) or the class of an expanded clone, and some rows leave it out.

D,size,V,J,CDR3,DNA
NA,NA,TRBV28,TRBJ2-3,CASSLSGTTDTQYF,TGTGCCAGCAGTTTGTCGGGAACCACAGATACGCAGTATTTT
TRBD2,NA,TRBV19,TRBJ2-1,CASRTSGRDEQFF,TGTGCCAGTAGAACTAGCGGGAGAGATGAGCAGTTCTTC
TRBD2,NA,TRBV3-1/TRBV3-2,TRBJ2-5,CASSPDRGEGETQYF,TGTGCCAGCAGCCCCGACCGGGGGGAGGGAGAGACCCAGTACTTC
NA,NA,TRBV7-9,TRBJ2-3,CASSRGAGRSSDTQYF,TGTGCCAGCAGCCGGGGGGCGGGTCGGTCGTCAGATACGCAGTATTTT
NA,few,TRBV10-3,TRBJ1-4,CAISAGEKLFF,TGTGCCATCAGTGCCGGGGAAAAACTGTTTTTT
TRBD1,NA,TRBV6-5,TRBJ1-5,CASSTGGEIQPQHF,TGTGCCAGCAGTACAGGGGGGGAAATTCAGCCCCAGCATTTT
NA,NA,TRBV7-3,TRBJ1-3,CASSPSSGNTIYF,TGTGCCAGCAGCCCCTCCTCTGGAAACACCATATATTTT
TRBD2,NA,TRBV6-2/TRBV6-3,TRBJ2-1,CASSYSRTSGGTYNEQFF,TGTGCCAGCAGTTACTCTCGGACTAGCGGGGGGACCTACAATGAGCAGTTCTTC
TRBD1,few,TRBV7-3,TRBJ2-7,CASSLQGAYEQYF,TGTGCCAGCAGCTTACAGGGGGCCTACGAGCAGTACTTC
NA,NA,TRBV18,TRBJ1-1,CASSPLSGTEAFF,TGTGCCAGCTCACCATTGTCGGGGACTGAAGCTTTCTTT
NA,NA,TRBV28,TRBJ1-1,CASSRGGTIPFF,TGTGCCAGCTCTAGGGGGGGGACGATCCCTTTCTTT
NA,few,TRBV28,TRBJ1-4,CASSFPSGAWEKLFF,TGTGCCAGCAGTTTCCCCTCAGGGGCCTGGGAAAAACTGTTTTTT
TRBD2,NA,TRBV3-1/TRBV3-2,TRBJ2-5,CASSRTSGTGGETQYF,TGTGCCAGCAGCAGGACTAGCGGAACGGGGGGAGAGACCCAGTACTTC
TRBD1,NA,TRBV18,TRBJ2-1,CASSPPGTGSYNEQFF,TGTGCCAGCTCACCCCCCGGGACAGGCTCCTACAATGAGCAGTTCTTC
NA,NA,TRBV5-1,TRBJ1-2,CASSLSGYGYTF,TGCGCCAGCAGCTTGAGCGGCTATGGCTACACCTTC
TRBD2,NA,TRBV10-3,TRBJ2-1,CAIRSGTNNNEQFF,TGTGCCATTCGATCCGGGACTAACAACAATGAGCAGTTCTTC
NA,NA,TRBV6-5,TRBJ1-2,CASSTHQGSYGYTF,TGTGCCAGCAGCACACACCAGGGGAGCTATGGCTACACCTTC
TRBD1,NA,TRBV11-2,TRBJ2-7,CASSPGQGLGYEQYF,TGTGCCAGCAGCCCGGGACAGGGTCTCGGCTACGAGCAGTACTTC
NA,NA,TRBV15,TRBJ2-3,CATSRTLTERTDTQYF,TGTGCCACCAGCAGAACATTGACTGAGCGCACAGATACGCAGTATTTT
NA,NA,TRBV13,TRBJ1-3,CASSPRGGFPNSGNTIYF,TGTGCCAGCAGCCCTAGAGGAGGGTTCCCAAACTCTGGAAACACCATATATTTT